Below are 27 T cell receptor beta chains sequenced from a single sample in a study of OX40 agonist ivuxolimab in advanced cancers. Clones were read by immunoSEQ multiplex PCR, and TCRdb kept only the in-frame ones, dropping some. Of about 32,000 clones in the sample, 75% to 95% were seen once. Sequencing used CD4+ or CD8+ T cells sorted from blood, obtained in a trial of the OX40 agonist ivuxolimab. The receptor source for this set is an adult with an advanced solid tumor such as melanoma, head and neck, liver or kidney cancer.

This chain links TRBV28 with TRBJ2-3; TRBD1 matches at 8 bases. The V segment lost 6 bases and the J segment 3 bases; nucleotides outside the gene matches: 26. Germline loops: CDR1 MDHEN, CDR2 SYDVKM. This CDR3 region has 21 residues. CDR3 sequence reads: CASSSADPGDRIPFWTDTQYF. CDR3 bases: TGTGCCAGCAGCTCCGCGGACCCCGGGGACAGGATACCTTTTTGGACAGATACGCAGTATTTT.

The CDR3 sequence is CASSLGASGVVDTQYF. Written as DNA, the CDR3 is TGTGCCAGCAGCTTAGGGGCTAGCGGGGTGGTAGATACGCAGTATTTT. This rearrangement joins TRBV7-6 to TRBJ2-3; 9 bases match TRBD2. Germline trimming cut 1 base from V and 5 bases from J; bases unmatched to any gene: 7. The CDR3 loop spans 16 amino acids. Germline V gives CDR1 SGHVS, CDR2 FNYEAQ.

This clone was detected once. The CDR3: CASSFDGTTDTQYF. The CDR3 region has the DNA TGTGCCAGCAGTTTCGACGGGACCACAGATACGCAGTATTTT. The V and J genes are TRBV28 and TRBJ2-3; either TRBD1 or TRBD2 may supply D (5 bases each). The V gene's germline CDR1 is MDHEN and CDR2 SYDVKM. CDR3 length: 14 amino acids. Between the trimmed V and J ends, which lost 3 bases and 2 bases, there was a span of 9 bases.

With regard to this clone: The conserved phenylalanine or tryptophan normally closing the CDR3 is absent here, so this likely arose from a read error. The genes are TRBV20-1 and TRBJ1-2, with D unclear. Germline CDR1 is DFQATT and CDR2 is SNEGSKA (reference sequence). The CDR3 runs to 9 residues. The V and J ends lost 5 bases and 5 bases respectively, with 3 bases between them. Here the CDR3 DNA reads TGCAGTGCTCAATATGGCTACACCCTC. It is translated as CSAQYGYTL.

This clone was recorded only once. The chain couples TRBV12-5 to TRBJ2-3, with TRBD2 matching over 9 bases. J lost 2 bases, V lost 1 base, and 7 bases had no gene match. CDR3 length equals 17 residues. From germline, CDR1 is LGHNT and CDR2 FRNRAP. The CDR3 region is CASGLGTSDFYTDTQYF. The CDR3 bases are TGTGCTAGTGGTTTGGGGACTAGCGATTTTTACACAGATACGCAGTATTTT. The whole variable domain, filled in from reference TRBV12-5 and TRBJ2-3, reads DARVTQTPRHKVTEMGQEVTMRCQPILGHNTVFWYRQTMMQGLELLAYFRNRAPLDDSGMPKDRFSAEMPDATLATLKIQPSEPRDSAVYFCASGLGTSDFYTDTQYFGPGTRLTVL.

The chain carries TRBV28 and TRBJ2-7; D is ambiguous. The V end lost 7 bases, the J end lost 0 bases, and 10 bases lay between the germline ends. This CDR3 spans 13 amino acids. Germline lookup yields CDR1 MDHEN and CDR2 SYDVKM. CDR3 residues: CASTRTPSYEQYF. The CDR3 coding sequence is TGTGCCAGCACCCGCACCCCCTCCTACGAGCAGTACTTC.

The V gene is TRBV7-2, the J gene TRBJ1-2; no definite D call. CDR1 and CDR2 (germline): SGHTA, FQGNSA. The CDR3 runs 14 residues. V was pared by 5 bases and J by 7 bases, with 17 bases between. The CDR3 region is CASSPRTEKGGYTF. The CDR3 nucleotides read TGTGCCAGCAGCCCGAGGACCGAAAAGGGTGGCTACACCTTC.

The rearrangement joins TRBV29-1 to TRBJ1-1; D perhaps matches TRBD1 (5 bases). Germline lookup yields CDR1 SQVTM and CDR2 ANQGSEA. The CDR3 is 13 residues long. V gave up 8 bases and J gave up 6 bases, with 19 bases separating them. CDR3 residues: CSPVAGTNAEAFF. CDR3 in DNA: TGCAGCCCTGTTGCCGGGACTAACGCTGAAGCTTTCTTT.

This chain uses TRBV14 with TRBJ2-7; TRBD2 might be the D (6 bases). Germline V gives CDR1 SGHDN, CDR2 FVKESK. The CDR3 spans 16 residues. V lost 3 bases, J lost 3 bases, and 18 bases lay in between. CDR3 DNA: TGTGCCAGCAGCCAGGACAAGGGCGGGGAGGACTACGAGCAGTACTTC. This gives the protein CASSQDKGGEDYEQYF. The full variable domain, with the rest looked up from reference TRBV14 and TRBJ2-7, is EAGVTQFPSHSVIEKGQTVTLRCDPISGHDNLYWYRRVMGKEIKFLLHFVKESKQDESGMPNNRFLAERTGGTYSTLKVQPAELEDSGVYFCASSQDKGGEDYEQYFGPGTRLTVT.

The chain employs TRBV27 and TRBJ2-7; 9 nucleotides line up with TRBD2. The junction had 7 bases not matched to a gene; V was cut back by 6 bases and J by 1 base. CDR1 and CDR2 (germline): MNHEY, SMNVEV (reference sequence). This CDR3 is 15 amino acids long. The CDR3 DNA reads as TGTGCCAGCAGACTAGCGGGCGGGAGTTCCTACGAGCAGTACTTC. The encoded protein is CASRLAGGSSYEQYF.

The chain recombines TRBV9 with TRBJ1-3, with D possibly being TRBD1 (5 bases). Germline V gives CDR1 SGDLS, CDR2 YYNGEE. The CDR3 runs to 15 residues. Trimming stripped 0 bases from V and 0 bases from J, with 7 bases between. CDR3: CASSVDGGSGNTIYF. CDR3 DNA sequence: TGTGCCAGCAGCGTAGACGGGGGCTCTGGAAACACCATATATTTT.

This clone was detected only once. The chain employs TRBV11-2 and TRBJ2-5, with TRBD1 matching over 8 bases. J was trimmed by 5 bases and V by 5 bases; bases with no gene match: 1. Germline assignment: CDR1 SGHAT and CDR2 FQNNGV. The CDR3 runs to 12 residues. CDR3 coding DNA: TGTGCCAGCAGCCGGACAGGGGAGACCCAGTACTTC. Translating gives CASSRTGETQYF. The full variable domain, with the rest looked up from reference TRBV11-2 and TRBJ2-5, is EAGVAQSPRYKIIEKRQSVAFWCNPISGHATLYWYQQILGQGPKLLIQFQNNGVVDDSQLPKDRFSAERLKGVDSTLKIQPAKLEDSAVYLCASSRTGETQYFGPGTRLLVL.

V usage is TRBV11-1 and J usage is TRBJ1-1; D is unresolved. From germline, CDR1 is SGHAT and CDR2 FQDESV (reference sequence). The V gene lost 8 bases and the J gene lost 5 bases, with 6 bases spanning the gap. The CDR3 length is 10 residues. CDR3 nucleotide sequence: TGTGCCAGCGAGGGAACTGAAGCTTTCTTT. Protein: CASEGTEAFF. The full variable domain, with the rest looked up from reference TRBV11-1 and TRBJ1-1, is EAEVAQSPRYKITEKSQAVAFWCDPISGHATLYWYRQILGQGPELLVQFQDESVVDDSQLPKDRFSAERLKGVDSTLKIQPAELGDSAMYLCASEGTEAFFGQGTRLTVV.

The chain couples TRBV11-2 to TRBJ2-7; the match to TRBD2 covers 10 bases. The germline V gene encodes CDR1 SGHAT and CDR2 FQNNGV. CDR3 size: 15 residues. The V gene end was trimmed by 6 bases and the J gene end by 4 bases; junction bases not matched to a gene: 9. The CDR3 spells CASSYHGLAAYEQYF. Written as DNA, the CDR3 is TGTGCCAGCAGTTACCACGGACTAGCGGCATACGAGCAGTACTTC. Drawing the rest from reference TRBV11-2 and TRBJ2-7, the complete variable domain is EAGVAQSPRYKIIEKRQSVAFWCNPISGHATLYWYQQILGQGPKLLIQFQNNGVVDDSQLPKDRFSAERLKGVDSTLKIQPAKLEDSAVYLCASSYHGLAAYEQYFGPGTRLTVT.

This sequence joins TRBV5-4 and TRBJ1-5; 7 nucleotides align to TRBD1. Trimming at V came to 0 bases and at J to 3 bases, leaving 3 bases not matched to a gene. The length of the CDR3 is 15 residues. Germline V gene lookup returns CDR1 SGHNT and CDR2 YYREEE (reference sequence). The CDR3 nucleotides are TGTGCCAGCAGCTTGGGACAGGGTAACAATCAGCCCCAGCATTTT. It translates to CASSLGQGNNQPQHF. Looking up the rest from reference TRBV5-4 and TRBJ1-5 gives the full variable domain: ETGVTQSPTHLIKTRGQQVTLRCSSQSGHNTVSWYQQALGQGPQFIFQYYREEENGRGNFPPRFSGLQFPNYSSELNVNALELDDSALYLCASSLGQGNNQPQHFGDGTRLSIL.

This sequence joins TRBV7-9 and TRBJ2-5; D could derive from TRBD1 or TRBD2 (6 bases each). Trimming removed 5 bases from V and 4 bases from J, with 20 bases in between. Germline CDR1 SEHNR, CDR2 FQNEAQ (reference sequence). This CDR3 spans 16 amino acids. CDR3 amino acids: CASSPPRGASVETQYF. The CDR3 DNA follows: TGTGCCAGCAGCCCCCCGAGGGGGGCGAGTGTAGAGACCCAGTACTTC.

The chain joins TRBV29-1 to TRBJ2-1; D possibly corresponds to TRBD2 (6 bases). CDR3 length: 16 amino acids. The V gene lost 4 bases and the J gene lost 4 bases, with 20 bases spanning the gap. Germline V gene data show CDR1 as SQVTM and CDR2 as ANQGSEA. CDR3 bases: TGCAGCGTTGTCGGTCGGGAGAATTCTCTTTACAATGAGCAGTTCTTC. Translated: CSVVGRENSLYNEQFF.

The gene calls are TRBV5-1 and TRBJ1-2; D is possibly TRBD1 (5 bases). This CDR3 spans 15 amino acids. Trimming removed 0 bases from V and 8 bases from J, with 17 bases in between. Germline V gene sequence: CDR1 SGHRS, CDR2 YFSETQ. The CDR3 reads CASSLGQPRREGYTF. The CDR3 coding sequence is TGCGCCAGCAGCTTGGGACAGCCCCGCCGGGAGGGCTACACCTTC.

This rearrangement joins TRBV7-9 to TRBJ2-7; D not certain. The V and J ends lost 2 bases and 3 bases respectively, with 11 bases between them. The CDR3 contains 14 residues. CDR1 is SEHNR, CDR2 FQNEAQ, per germline (reference sequence). CDR3 sequence reads: CASSLWQENYEQYF. In DNA, the CDR3 is TGTGCCAGCAGCTTATGGCAGGAGAACTACGAGCAGTACTTC. The whole variable domain, filled in from reference TRBV7-9 and TRBJ2-7, reads DTGVSQNPRHKITKRGQNVTFRCDPISEHNRLYWYRQTLGQGPEFLTYFQNEAQLEKSRLLSDRFSAERPKGSFSTLEIQRTEQGDSAMYLCASSLWQENYEQYFGPGTRLTVT.

V and J are TRBV19 and TRBJ1-5; TRBD1 matches 9 bases. The CDR3 runs to 14 residues. With V trimmed by 8 bases and J by 3 bases, 5 bases remained unmatched. The germline CDR1 and CDR2 sequences are LNHDA and SQIVND (reference sequence). The CDR3 DNA sequence: TGTGCCAGTTGGACAGGGGTTTTCAATCAGCCCCAGCATTTT. Translation gives CASWTGVFNQPQHF.

J is TRBJ1-2 and V is TRBV6-5; a possible D gene is TRBD1 (6 bases). V shed 3 bases and J shed 1 base, with 12 bases lying between them. From germline, CDR1 is MNHEY and CDR2 SVGAGI. The CDR3 is 15 amino acids. The CDR3 loop is CASSYRTEFNYGYTF. Written as DNA, the CDR3 is TGTGCCAGCAGTTATAGGACAGAATTTAACTATGGCTACACCTTC.

This clone was observed once. The chain is built from TRBV6-6 and TRBJ1-1, with D maybe TRBD1 (5 bases). Germline assignment: CDR1 MNHNY and CDR2 SVGAGI (reference sequence). Between the trimmed V and J ends, which lost 4 bases and 1 base, there was a span of 16 bases. There are 16 residues in the CDR3. For the CDR3, the DNA is TGTGCCAGCAGTTCGAATTTTGCAGGGACGAACACTGAAGCTTTCTTT. Translation gives CASSSNFAGTNTEAFF.

This chain joins TRBV4-1 and TRBJ2-1, with 8 bases aligning to TRBD2. CDR1 is MGHRA, CDR2 YSYEKL, per germline. The CDR3 runs 16 residues. With V trimmed by 2 bases and J by 4 bases, 7 bases remained unmatched. CDR3 protein: CASSQNPTGGYNEQFF. In DNA form, the CDR3 reads TGCGCCAGCAGCCAAAATCCGACGGGAGGGTACAATGAGCAGTTCTTC.

The rearrangement links TRBV6-4 to TRBJ1-5; the match to TRBD1 covers 7 bases. V lost 6 bases and J lost 0; bases outside the gene matches: 17. This CDR3 is built from 19 residues. The germline V gene has CDR1 MRHNA and CDR2 SNTAGT. Written as DNA, the CDR3 is TGTGCCAGCAGCCCTGACAGGGCTACCCGACATTATAGCAATCAGCCCCAGCATTTT. It codes for CASSPDRATRHYSNQPQHF.

The rearrangement joins TRBV9 to TRBJ2-7; the D gene is possibly TRBD2 (6 bases). The CDR3 is made up of 15 amino acids. Per the germline V gene, CDR1 is SGDLS and CDR2 is YYNGEE. Trimming removed 4 bases at V and 4 bases at J, with 18 bases between. As DNA, the CDR3 is TGTGCCAGCAGCCCCCGGTCAGGGACTGCTTACGAGCAGTACTTC. Amino acids: CASSPRSGTAYEQYF.

V usage is TRBV4-2 and J usage is TRBJ2-3, with 13 bases fitting TRBD2. V trimming: 3 bases; J trimming: 6 bases; junction bases outside the gene matches: 3. Germline V gene sequence: CDR1 LGHNA, CDR2 YNFKEQ. This CDR3 region has 15 residues. As DNA, the CDR3 is TGTGCCAGCAGCCAGACTAGCGGGAGGTTGGATACGCAGTATTTT. Translating it yields CASSQTSGRLDTQYF.

J is TRBJ2-5 and V is TRBV5-6; D call uncertain. The CDR3 sequence is 13 residues long. Trimming removed 4 bases at V and 3 bases at J, with 10 bases between. CDR1 is SGHDT, CDR2 YYEEEE, per germline. Here the CDR3 DNA reads TGTGCCAGCAGCGCCACATTCGAAGAGACCCAGTACTTC. It codes for CASSATFEETQYF.